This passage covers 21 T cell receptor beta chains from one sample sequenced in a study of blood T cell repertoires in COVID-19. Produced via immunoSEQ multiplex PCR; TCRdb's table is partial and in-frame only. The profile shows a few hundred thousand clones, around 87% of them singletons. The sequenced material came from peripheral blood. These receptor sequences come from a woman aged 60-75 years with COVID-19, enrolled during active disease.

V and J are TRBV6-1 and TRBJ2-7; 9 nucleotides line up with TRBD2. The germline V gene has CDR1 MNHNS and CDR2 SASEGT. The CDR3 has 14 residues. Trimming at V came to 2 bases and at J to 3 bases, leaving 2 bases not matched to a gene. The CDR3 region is CASSESGGFYEQYF. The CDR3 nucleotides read TGTGCCAGCAGTGAAAGCGGGGGGTTCTACGAGCAGTACTTC.

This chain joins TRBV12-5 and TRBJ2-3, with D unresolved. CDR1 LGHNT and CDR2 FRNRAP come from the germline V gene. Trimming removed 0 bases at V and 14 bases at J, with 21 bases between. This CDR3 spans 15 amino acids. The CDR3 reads CASGLVLGSHRAGYF. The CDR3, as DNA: TGTGCTAGTGGTTTGGTACTCGGCAGCCACCGTGCAGGGTATTTT.

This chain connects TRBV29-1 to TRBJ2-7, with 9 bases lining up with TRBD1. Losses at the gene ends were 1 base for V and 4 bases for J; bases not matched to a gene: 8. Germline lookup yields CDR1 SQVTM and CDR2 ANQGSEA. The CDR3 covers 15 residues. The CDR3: CSVEVGQGSLYEQYF. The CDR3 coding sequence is TGCAGCGTTGAAGTCGGACAGGGGTCGTTATACGAGCAGTACTTC.

The CDR3 loop reads CASSLLAGGRKETQYF. Written as DNA, the CDR3 is TGTGCCAGCAGCTTATTAGCGGGGGGACGTAAAGAGACCCAGTACTTC. The rearrangement links TRBV9 to TRBJ2-5; the match to TRBD2 covers 10 bases. The length of the CDR3 is 16 residues. V lost 4 bases to trimming and J lost 3 bases; unmatched junction nucleotides: 9. The germline gives CDR1 SGDLS, CDR2 YYNGEE.

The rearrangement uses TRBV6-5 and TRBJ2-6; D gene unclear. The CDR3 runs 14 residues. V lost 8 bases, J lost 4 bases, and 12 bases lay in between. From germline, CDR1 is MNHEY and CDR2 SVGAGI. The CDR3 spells CASSPGSGANVLTF. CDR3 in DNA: TGTGCCAGCTCCCCAGGTTCCGGGGCCAACGTCCTGACTTTC.

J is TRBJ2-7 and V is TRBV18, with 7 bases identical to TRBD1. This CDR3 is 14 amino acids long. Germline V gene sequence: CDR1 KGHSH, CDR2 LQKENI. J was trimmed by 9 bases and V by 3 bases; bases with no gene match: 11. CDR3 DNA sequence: TGTGCCAGCTCACCGGACAGGTCGCGATTCGGGCAGTACTTC. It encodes CASSPDRSRFGQYF.

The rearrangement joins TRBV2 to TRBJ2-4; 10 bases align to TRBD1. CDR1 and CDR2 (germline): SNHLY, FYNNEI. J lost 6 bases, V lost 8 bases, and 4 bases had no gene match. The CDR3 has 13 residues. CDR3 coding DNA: TGTGCCAGCGACCGGGACAGGGGAAACATTCAGTACTTC. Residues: CASDRDRGNIQYF.

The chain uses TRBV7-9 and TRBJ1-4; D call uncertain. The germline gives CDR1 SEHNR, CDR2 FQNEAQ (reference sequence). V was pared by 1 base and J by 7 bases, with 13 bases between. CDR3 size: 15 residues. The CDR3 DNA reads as TGTGCCAGCAGCTTAGGGGCAGGAAATACTGAAAAACTGTTTTTT. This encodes CASSLGAGNTEKLFF.

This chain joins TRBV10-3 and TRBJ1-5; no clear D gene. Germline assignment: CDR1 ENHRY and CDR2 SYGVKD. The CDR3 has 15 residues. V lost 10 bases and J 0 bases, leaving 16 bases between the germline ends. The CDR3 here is CATGFGVGSNQPQHF. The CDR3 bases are TGTGCCACGGGGTTCGGGGTGGGTAGCAATCAGCCCCAGCATTTT.

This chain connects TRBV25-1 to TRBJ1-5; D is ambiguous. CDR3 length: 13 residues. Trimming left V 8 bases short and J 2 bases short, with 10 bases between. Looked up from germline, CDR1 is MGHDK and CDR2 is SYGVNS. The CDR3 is CASAGMGNQPQHF. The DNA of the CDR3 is TGTGCCAGCGCAGGAATGGGCAATCAGCCCCAGCATTTT. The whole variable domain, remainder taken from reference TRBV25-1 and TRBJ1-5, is EADIYQTPRYLVIGTGKKITLECSQTMGHDKMYWYQQDPGMELHLIHYSYGVNSTEKGDLSSESTVSRIRTEHFPLTLESARPSHTSQYLCASAGMGNQPQHFGDGTRLSIL.

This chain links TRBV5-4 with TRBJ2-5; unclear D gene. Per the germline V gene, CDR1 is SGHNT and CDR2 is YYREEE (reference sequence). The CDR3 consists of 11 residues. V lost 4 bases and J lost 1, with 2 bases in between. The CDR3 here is CASSLQETQYF. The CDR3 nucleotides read TGTGCCAGCAGCCTCCAAGAGACCCAGTACTTC.

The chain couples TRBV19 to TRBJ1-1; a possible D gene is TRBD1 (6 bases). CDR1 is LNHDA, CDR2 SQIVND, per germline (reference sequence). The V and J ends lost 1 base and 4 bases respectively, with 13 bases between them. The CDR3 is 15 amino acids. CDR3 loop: CASSIASGGTTEAFF. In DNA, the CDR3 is TGTGCCAGTAGTATAGCCAGCGGGGGCACCACTGAAGCTTTCTTT.

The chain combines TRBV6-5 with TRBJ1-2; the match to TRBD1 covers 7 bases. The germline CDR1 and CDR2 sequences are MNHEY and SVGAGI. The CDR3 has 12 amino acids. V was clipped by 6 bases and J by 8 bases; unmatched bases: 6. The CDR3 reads CASRRGQRGYTF. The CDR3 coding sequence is TGTGCCAGCAGGAGGGGGCAAAGGGGCTACACCTTC.

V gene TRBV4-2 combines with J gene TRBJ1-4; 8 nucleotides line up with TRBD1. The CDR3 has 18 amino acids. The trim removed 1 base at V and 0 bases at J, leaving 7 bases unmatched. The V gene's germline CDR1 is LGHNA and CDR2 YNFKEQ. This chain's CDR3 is CASSQGQGFIATNEKLFF. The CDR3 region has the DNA TGTGCCAGCAGCCAAGGACAGGGGTTTATTGCAACTAATGAAAAACTGTTTTTT.

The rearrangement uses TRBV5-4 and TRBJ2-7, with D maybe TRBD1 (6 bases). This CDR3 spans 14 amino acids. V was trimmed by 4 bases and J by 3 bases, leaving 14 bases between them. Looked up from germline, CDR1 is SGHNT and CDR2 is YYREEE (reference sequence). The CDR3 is CASSPGQRNYEQYF. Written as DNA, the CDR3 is TGTGCCAGCAGCCCTGGACAGAGGAACTACGAGCAGTACTTC.

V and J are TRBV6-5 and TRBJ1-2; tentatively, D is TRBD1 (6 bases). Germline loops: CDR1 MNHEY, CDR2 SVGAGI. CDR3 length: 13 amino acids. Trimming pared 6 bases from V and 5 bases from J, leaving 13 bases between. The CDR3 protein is CASSTGQIYGYTF. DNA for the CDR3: TGTGCCAGCAGCACCGGACAGATTTATGGCTACACCTTC.

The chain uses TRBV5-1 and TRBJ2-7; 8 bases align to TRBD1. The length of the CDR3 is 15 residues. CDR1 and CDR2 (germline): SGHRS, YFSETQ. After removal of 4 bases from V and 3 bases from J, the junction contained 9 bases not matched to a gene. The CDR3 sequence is CASSPEDRVDYEQYF. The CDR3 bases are TGCGCCAGCAGCCCGGAGGACAGGGTCGACTACGAGCAGTACTTC.

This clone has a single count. CDR3 sequence: CASRSSGEAYNEQFF. For the CDR3, the DNA is TGTGCCAGCAGGTCCAGCGGGGAAGCCTACAATGAGCAGTTCTTC. The chain joins TRBV6-1 to TRBJ2-1; 7 positions agree with TRBD2. V trimming: 6 bases; J trimming: 2 bases; junction bases outside the gene matches: 7. The CDR3 contains 15 residues. Germline V gene data show CDR1 as MNHNS and CDR2 as SASEGT.

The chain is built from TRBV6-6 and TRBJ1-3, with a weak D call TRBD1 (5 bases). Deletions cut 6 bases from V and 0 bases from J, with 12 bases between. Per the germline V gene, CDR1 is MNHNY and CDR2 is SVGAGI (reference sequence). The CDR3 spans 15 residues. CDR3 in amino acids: CASRTRQFSGNTIYF. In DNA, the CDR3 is TGTGCCAGCAGGACCAGACAGTTCTCTGGAAACACCATATATTTT.

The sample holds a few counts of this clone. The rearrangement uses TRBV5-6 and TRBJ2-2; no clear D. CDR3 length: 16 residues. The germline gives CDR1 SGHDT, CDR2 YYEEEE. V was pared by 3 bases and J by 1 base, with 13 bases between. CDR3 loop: CASSSAFNLNTGELFF. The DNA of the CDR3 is TGTGCCAGCAGCTCCGCTTTTAACTTGAACACCGGGGAGCTGTTTTTT. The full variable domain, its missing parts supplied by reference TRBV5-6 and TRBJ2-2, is DAGVTQSPTHLIKTRGQQVTLRCSPKSGHDTVSWYQQALGQGPQFIFQYYEEEERQRGNFPDRFSGHQFPNYSSELNVNALLLGDSALYLCASSSAFNLNTGELFFGEGSRLTVL.

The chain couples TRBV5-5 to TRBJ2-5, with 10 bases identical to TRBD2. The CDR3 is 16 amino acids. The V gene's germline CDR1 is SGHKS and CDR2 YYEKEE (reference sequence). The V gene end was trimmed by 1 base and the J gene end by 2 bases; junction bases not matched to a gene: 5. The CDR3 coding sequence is TGTGCCAGCAGCTTGAGTAGCGGGGGGAATCAAGAGACCCAGTACTTC. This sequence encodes CASSLSSGGNQETQYF.